Following are 26 T cell receptor beta chains from one sample sequenced in a study of OX40 agonist ivuxolimab in advanced cancers. The protocol was immunoSEQ multiplex PCR, while the TCRdb copy is restricted to in-frame clones and leaves out a portion. This table has some 38,000 clones, 89% appearing once. Sequencing was performed on CD4+ or CD8+ T cells sorted from blood, taken in a trial of the OX40 agonist ivuxolimab. Receptor source: an adult with an advanced solid tumor such as melanoma, head and neck, liver or kidney cancer.

This chain joins TRBV7-8 and TRBJ1-5; D is unresolved. The CDR3 consists of 13 residues. The germline V gene encodes CDR1 SGHVS and CDR2 FQNEAQ. Trimming removed 5 bases from V and 4 bases from J, with 9 bases in between. Here the CDR3 DNA reads TGTGCCAGCAGCAAAGGACCAAATCAGCCCCAGCATTTT. It specifies CASSKGPNQPQHF.

The J gene is TRBJ2-2, the V gene TRBV11-2; 7 bases agree with TRBD2. CDR3 length equals 18 residues. From germline, CDR1 is SGHAT and CDR2 FQNNGV. J gave up 6 bases and V 2 bases, and 15 bases lay outside the gene matches. The chain's CDR3 is CASSLSSPGTAGAGELFF. DNA of the CDR3: TGTGCCAGCAGCTTAAGCTCCCCCGGGACGGCGGGGGCCGGGGAGCTGTTTTTT.

The rearrangement links TRBV4-2 to TRBJ2-2; 9 bases map to TRBD1. This CDR3 is 15 amino acids long. The V and J ends lost 4 bases and 1 base, in that order; junction bases with no gene match: 1. The V gene's germline CDR1 is LGHNA and CDR2 YNFKEQ. The CDR3 loop reads CASSLGQGNTGELFF. The CDR3 region has the DNA TGTGCCAGCAGCCTGGGACAGGGGAACACCGGGGAGCTGTTTTTT.

This sequence joins TRBV4-2 and TRBJ1-2; 7 bases are a match to TRBD1. Germline assignment: CDR1 LGHNA and CDR2 YNFKEQ. The CDR3 spans 16 residues. Trimming cost V 2 bases and J 4 bases; bases outside gene matches: 10. CDR3 sequence: CASSQSLGQSVYGYTF. The CDR3 DNA reads as TGTGCCAGCAGCCAAAGCCTGGGACAGTCGGTCTATGGCTACACCTTC.

The V and J genes are TRBV28 and TRBJ2-3; D call uncertain. Germline V gene lookup returns CDR1 MDHEN and CDR2 SYDVKM. Trimming left V 4 bases short and J 6 bases short, with 8 bases between. The CDR3 is 12 amino acids. The CDR3 loop reads CASSYQADTQYF. CDR3 bases: TGTGCCAGCAGTTACCAGGCGGATACGCAGTATTTT.

The rearrangement uses TRBV5-8 and TRBJ2-3, with D tentatively TRBD1 (6 bases). Germline CDR1 and CDR2: SGHTS and YDEGEE. CDR3 size: 15 residues. Trimming shortened V by 3 bases and J by 2 bases, and 13 bases separated the two germline ends. This CDR3 reads CASSSLQGPTDTQYF. CDR3 nucleotides: TGTGCCAGCAGCTCGCTACAGGGACCCACAGATACGCAGTATTTT.

The V call is TRBV15, the J call TRBJ2-4, with a tentative D call TRBD1 (6 bases). This CDR3 has 15 amino acids. CDR1 is LNHNV, CDR2 YYDKDF, per germline (reference sequence). V lost 1 base and J 2 bases, leaving 9 bases between the germline ends. CDR3 DNA sequence: TGTGCCACCAGCAGAGGACAGGCCACCAAAAACATTCAGTACTTC. Translating gives CATSRGQATKNIQYF.

This clone has a handful of counts. The J gene is TRBJ1-3, the V gene TRBV7-9; tentative D call: TRBD1 (5 bases). Germline CDR1 reads SEHNR; CDR2 reads FQNEAQ (reference sequence). Between the trimmed V and J ends, which lost 4 bases and 2 bases, there was a span of 9 bases. This CDR3 spans 14 amino acids. CDR3 amino acids: CASSSWDAGNTIYF. CDR3 bases: TGTGCCAGCAGCTCCTGGGACGCTGGAAACACCATATATTTT.

The CDR3 sequence: CASRPSVRDTQYF. CDR3 sequence (DNA): TGTGCCAGCAGGCCTTCGGTTCGAGATACGCAGTATTTT. The V gene is TRBV6-6, the J gene TRBJ2-3, with D unresolved. This CDR3 has 13 amino acids. The germline V gene encodes CDR1 MNHNY and CDR2 SVGAGI (reference sequence). V lost 6 bases, J lost 5 bases, and 12 bases lay in between.

The V gene is TRBV27, the J gene TRBJ2-7; 14 nucleotides match TRBD2. The CDR3 spans 15 residues. J lost 7 bases, V lost 5 bases, and 7 bases had no gene match. CDR1 MNHEY and CDR2 SMNVEV come from the germline V gene (reference sequence). The CDR3 sequence is CASSPTSGGALEQYF. CDR3 nucleotide sequence: TGTGCCAGCAGTCCGACTAGCGGGGGGGCTTTGGAGCAGTACTTC.

Comment on this clone: A much larger clone sits a single nucleotide away, making a read error possible. This same CDR3 is encoded by further DNA sequences in the sample. The CDR3, as DNA: TGTGCCAGCAGCTTAGCTAGTAATGGGATGACTGAAGCTTTCTTT. It specifies CASSLASNGMTEAFF. The V gene is TRBV7-9, the J gene TRBJ1-1; D ambiguous. Trimming removed 0 bases at V and 5 bases at J, with 13 bases between. The germline V gene encodes CDR1 SEHNR and CDR2 FQNEAQ (reference sequence). The CDR3 spans 15 residues.

The genes are TRBV28 and TRBJ2-3; D gene unclear. Germline lookup yields CDR1 MDHEN and CDR2 SYDVKM. The V end lost 1 base, the J end lost 2 bases, and 7 bases lay between the germline ends. The CDR3 is made up of 14 amino acids. The CDR3 region has the DNA TGTGCCAGCAGTTTATCCGTCACCACAGATACGCAGTATTTT. Translating gives CASSLSVTTDTQYF.

J is TRBJ1-5 and V is TRBV15, with 7 bases matching TRBD1. CDR3 length: 14 amino acids. V lost 4 bases, J lost 3 bases, and 3 bases stayed unmatched. Germline CDR1 and CDR2: LNHNV and YYDKDF (reference sequence). The CDR3 DNA sequence: TGTGCCACCAGCACCGACAGGGTCAATCAGCCCCAGCATTTT. Translating gives CATSTDRVNQPQHF.

This chain joins TRBV18 and TRBJ1-2, with 7 bases lining up with TRBD1. Germline V gene data show CDR1 as KGHSH and CDR2 as LQKENI. The CDR3 contains 15 residues. J was trimmed by 5 bases and V by 2 bases; bases with no gene match: 8. The CDR3 reads CASSPSAGTEYGYTF. In DNA form, the CDR3 reads TGTGCCAGCTCACCAAGCGCCGGGACAGAGTATGGCTACACCTTC.

This clone was detected once. V and J are TRBV30 and TRBJ1-2; perhaps TRBD1 as D (5 bases). The CDR3 totals 11 residues. Germline V gives CDR1 GTSNPN, CDR2 SVGIG (reference sequence). DNA of the CDR3: TGTGCGGGATGGGGGGGAGAGGGCTACACCTTC. Translation gives CAGWGGEGYTF.

The chain joins TRBV19 to TRBJ2-7; the D call may be TRBD1 or TRBD2 (5 bases each). This CDR3 comprises 14 residues. V was cut by 5 bases and J by 4 bases, with 15 bases left in between. The germline gives CDR1 LNHDA, CDR2 SQIVND (reference sequence). The CDR3 region has the DNA TGTGCCAGTAGTGAGGTCCAGGGACCATACGAGCAGTACTTC. It is translated as CASSEVQGPYEQYF. The complete variable domain, with remaining parts taken from reference TRBV19 and TRBJ2-7, reads DGGITQSPKYLFRKEGQNVTLSCEQNLNHDAMYWYRQDPGQGLRLIYYSQIVNDFQKGDIAEGYSVSREKKESFPLTVTSAQKNPTAFYLCASSEVQGPYEQYFGPGTRLTVT.

The sample holds one count of this clone. The rearrangement uses TRBV7-9 and TRBJ2-1; TRBD1 is a possible D gene (5 bases). This CDR3 has 15 residues. Germline assignment: CDR1 SEHNR and CDR2 FQNEAQ (reference sequence). V was shortened by 3 bases and J by 4 bases, with 13 bases between the two germline ends. The CDR3 protein is CASSLGPPMYNEQFF. The CDR3 DNA sequence: TGTGCCAGCAGCTTGGGGCCGCCCATGTACAATGAGCAGTTCTTC.

The chain has TRBV25-1 and TRBJ2-1, with D unclear. Germline CDR1 is MGHDK and CDR2 is SYGVNS. The CDR3 loop spans 10 amino acids. Between the trimmed V and J ends, which lost 4 bases and 8 bases, there was a span of 3 bases. The CDR3 loop reads CASSGYEQFF. The CDR3 nucleotides are TGTGCCAGCAGTGGATATGAGCAGTTCTTC.

The chain employs TRBV25-1 and TRBJ2-5, with D possibly matching TRBD1 (6 bases). V lost 2 bases and J lost 0, with 19 bases in between. From germline, CDR1 is MGHDK and CDR2 SYGVNS. This CDR3 has 18 amino acids. The CDR3 here is CASSEVAEQGPNQETQYF. As DNA, the CDR3 is TGTGCCAGCAGTGAAGTTGCCGAACAGGGACCCAACCAAGAGACCCAGTACTTC.

This chain joins TRBV29-1 and TRBJ2-1; weak D call: TRBD1 (5 bases). The CDR3 has 12 residues. V gave up 1 base and J gave up 6 bases, with 7 bases separating them. Germline V CDR1 and CDR2: SQVTM, ANQGSEA. The DNA of the CDR3 is TGCAGCGTTGAAGGACAGACCAATGAGCAGTTCTTC. Amino acid sequence: CSVEGQTNEQFF.

Concerning this clone: The junction does not match germline at one end; this may be a read error. This sequence joins TRBV11-3 and TRBJ2-2; weak D call: TRBD2 (5 bases). Looked up from germline, CDR1 is SGHNT and CDR2 is YENEEA. This CDR3 spans 14 amino acids. The CDR3 region is CASSLDLSPGKLFF. CDR3 DNA sequence: TGTGCCAGCAGCTTAGATCTGTCACCCGGGAAGCTGTTTTTT.

This chain connects TRBV29-1 to TRBJ2-2, with 9 bases identical to TRBD1. Losses at the gene ends were 7 bases for V and 6 bases for J; bases not matched to a gene: 3. CDR1 is SQVTM, CDR2 ANQGSEA, per germline. CDR3 length equals 12 residues. CDR3: CSARTGAGELFF. The CDR3 DNA is TGCAGCGCCCGGACAGGGGCCGGGGAGCTGTTTTTT.

This sequence joins TRBV6-5 and TRBJ1-2, with D maybe TRBD1 (6 bases). In germline, CDR1 is MNHEY, CDR2 SVGAGI. This CDR3 has 14 residues. With 3 bases removed from V and 4 bases from J, the gap between germline ends came to 12 bases. The CDR3 sequence: CASSYGGAFYGYTF. CDR3 sequence (DNA): TGTGCCAGCAGTTATGGGGGCGCTTTCTATGGCTACACCTTC.

The V call is TRBV10-2, the J call TRBJ2-3; 7 bases fit TRBD2. The CDR3 has 13 amino acids. V lost 7 bases, J lost 4 bases, and 5 bases stayed unmatched. Germline values: CDR1 WSHSY, CDR2 SAAADI. The CDR3 sequence: CASNVGRADTQYF. In DNA form, the CDR3 reads TGCGCCAGCAATGTGGGGAGGGCAGATACGCAGTATTTT.

The gene calls are TRBV4-3 and TRBJ1-6, with no clear D. The CDR3 covers 15 residues. Germline loops: CDR1 LGHNA, CDR2 YSLEER. V gave up 1 base and J gave up 5 bases, with 9 bases separating them. The CDR3 loop reads CASSQVRLDNSPLHF. The CDR3 DNA sequence: TGCGCCAGCAGCCAAGTCAGGCTTGATAATTCACCCCTCCACTTT.

This clone occurred once. The chain recombines TRBV15 with TRBJ2-1; D unresolved. The germline V gene encodes CDR1 LNHNV and CDR2 YYDKDF (reference sequence). The CDR3 contains 14 residues. Between the trimmed V and J ends, which lost 0 bases and 4 bases, there was a span of 7 bases. In nucleotides, the CDR3 is TGTGCCACCAGCAGAGATCTGGGGTACAATGAGCAGTTCTTC. Protein: CATSRDLGYNEQFF.